This TCR beta chain stems from a study of cytomegalovirus exposure and HLA in healthy donors. Notes on this clone: Its matching antigen is unknown.

This CDR3 comprises 15 residues. J gave up 6 bases and V 1 base, and 5 bases lay outside the gene matches. Germline assignment: CDR1 SGHTA and CDR2 FQGNSA. Clones were sequenced by immunoSEQ multiplex PCR, and TCRdb holds only the in-frame ones, with some missing. The sample has under 150,000 clones, just under 85% seen once. Points from the study as a whole: The investigators catalogued 164 TCR beta chains as cytomegalovirus-associated.

The sample taken for sequencing was PBMCs. The receptor comes from a woman aged 25 to 39 in good health and CMV-seronegative. The chain is built from TRBV7-2 and TRBJ2-2, with 7 bases matching TRBD1. The CDR3 loop reads CASSLGGTGAGELFF. CDR3 bases: TGTGCCAGCAGCTTAGGGGGTACAGGGGCCGGGGAGCTGTTTTTT.